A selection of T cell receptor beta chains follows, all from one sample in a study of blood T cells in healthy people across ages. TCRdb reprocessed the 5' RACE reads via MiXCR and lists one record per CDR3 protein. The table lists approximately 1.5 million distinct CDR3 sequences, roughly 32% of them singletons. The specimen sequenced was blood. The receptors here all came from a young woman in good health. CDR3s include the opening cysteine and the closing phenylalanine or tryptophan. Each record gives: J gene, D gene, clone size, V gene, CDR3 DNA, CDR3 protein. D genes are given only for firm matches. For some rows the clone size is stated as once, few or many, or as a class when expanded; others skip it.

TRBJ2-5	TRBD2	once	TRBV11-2	TGTGCCAGCAGCTTAGATTGGGCGGGGGGGCCTCGGAGTGGAGAGACCCAGTACTTC	CASSLDWAGGPRSGETQYF
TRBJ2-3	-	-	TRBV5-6	TGTGCCAGCAGCTATTTTCAGGGAGTGGGGGATACGCAGTATTTT	CASSYFQGVGDTQYF
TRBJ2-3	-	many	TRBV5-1	TGTGCCAGCAGTCGGCCCACAGATACGCAGTATTTT	CASSRPTDTQYF
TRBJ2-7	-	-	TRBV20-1	TGCAGTGCTACCGGGACCTCCGACTCTCACGAGCAGTACTTC	CSATGTSDSHEQYF
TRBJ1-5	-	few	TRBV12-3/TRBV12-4	TGTGCCAGCAGTTTAGAGGGACCGCGAACAGGGCAGCCCCAGCATTTT	CASSLEGPRTGQPQHF
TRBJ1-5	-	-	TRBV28	TGTGCCAGCAGCCCTGACACGTCCAATCAGCCCCAGCATTTT	CASSPDTSNQPQHF
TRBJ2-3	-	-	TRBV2	TGTGCCAGCAGACCAGGGGCGTTCAGGGATACGCAGTATTTT	CASRPGAFRDTQYF
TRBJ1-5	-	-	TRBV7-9	TGTGCCAGCAGCTCAAGTCTGGAAACAGGGACTCAGCCCCAGCATTTT	CASSSSLETGTQPQHF
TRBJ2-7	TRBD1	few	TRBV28	TGTGCCAGCAGTTCGGGGACAGGGTCCTTTTACGAGCAGTACTTC	CASSSGTGSFYEQYF
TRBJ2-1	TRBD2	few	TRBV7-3	TGTGCCAGCAGCTCTAGCGGGGTTGACGATGAGCAGTTCTTC	CASSSSGVDDEQFF
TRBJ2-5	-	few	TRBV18	TGTGCCAGCTCACCCAACGCAGGAGAGACCCAGTACTTC	CASSPNAGETQYF
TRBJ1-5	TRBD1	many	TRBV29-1	TGCAGCGTTGGAGGACAGGGCAATCAGCCCCAGCATTTT	CSVGGQGNQPQHF
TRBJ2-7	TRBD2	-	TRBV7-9	TGTGCCAGCAGCTTAGCGTGGACTAGTGATTACGAGCAGTACTTC	CASSLAWTSDYEQYF
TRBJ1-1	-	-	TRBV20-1	TGCAGTGTTATAGTGAACACTGAAGCTTTCTTT	CSVIVNTEAFF
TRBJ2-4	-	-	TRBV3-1	TGTGCCAGCAGCCAAGGGATAAGAGGTCCTGTAAACATTCAGTACTTC	CASSQGIRGPVNIQYF
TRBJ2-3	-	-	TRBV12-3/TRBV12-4	TGTGCCCGGAAATCGGGGGGCTTAAGATCGGATGCGCAGTATTTT	CARKSGGLRSDAQYF
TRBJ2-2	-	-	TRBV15	TGTGCCACCAGCATGGGCCGGGCCGGGGAGCTGTTTTTT	CATSMGRAGELFF
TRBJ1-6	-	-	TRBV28	TGTGCCAGCAGTTCCCCCTGGAACAAGAATTCACCCCTCCACTTT	CASSSPWNKNSPLHF
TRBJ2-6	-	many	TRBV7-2	TGTGCCAGCAGCTTTCTCTCTGGGGCCAACGTCCTGACTTTC	CASSFLSGANVLTF
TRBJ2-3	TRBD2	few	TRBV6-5	TGTGCCAGCAGTTGGGGGTGGCCGGGGGGGAGTTCAGGCACAGATACGCAGTATTTT	CASSWGWPGGSSGTDTQYF
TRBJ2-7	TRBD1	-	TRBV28	TGTGCCAGCAGTTCCGGGACAGGGGAGAACCTTTTCTACGAGCAGTACTTC	CASSSGTGENLFYEQYF
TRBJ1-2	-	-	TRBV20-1	TGCAGTGCTATGATATGGCAAACGGCTGGCTACACCTTC	CSAMIWQTAGYTF
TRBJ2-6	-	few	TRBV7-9	TGTGCCAGCAGCTATGTGAGGGAGCCTGGGGCCAACGTCCTGACTTTC	CASSYVREPGANVLTF
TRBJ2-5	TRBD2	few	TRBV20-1	TGCAGTGCGCACGGACTAGCGGGGGGAGAGACCCAGTACTTC	CSAHGLAGGETQYF
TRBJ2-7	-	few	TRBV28	TGTGCCAGCACTGGCAGACCGGCCTACGAGCAGTACTTC	CASTGRPAYEQYF
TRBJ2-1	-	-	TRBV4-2	TGTGCCAACAGCCAAGATCGGGACGGGATGAGCTCCTACAATGAGCAGTTCTTC	CANSQDRDGMSSYNEQFF
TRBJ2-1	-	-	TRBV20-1	TGCAGTGCTCCTCCGGGACGGGGATTTTACAATGAGCAGTTCTTC	CSAPPGRGFYNEQFF